One sample yielded the 29 T cell receptor beta chains listed below, sequenced in a study of T cells in Graves' hyperthyroidism and ophthalmopathy. RNA transcripts served as the template for amplifying TCR beta CDR3 regions. The TCR CDR3 first-round RT-PCR relied on the HTBI primer set. TCRdb re-analysed the multiplex PCR reads in MiXCR, keeping a single row per CDR3 protein. The profile shows about 840,000 distinct CDR3 sequences, roughly 40% of them singletons. Sequenced input: blood. Every receptor here comes from a man aged 18 to 29 with Graves' hyperthyroidism.

This clonotype was seen only a few times. The V gene is TRBV20-1, the J gene TRBJ2-7; no clear D gene. This CDR3 is 14 amino acids long. The germline V gene encodes CDR1 DFQATT and CDR2 SNEGSKA (reference sequence). V was cut by 0 bases and J by 2 bases, with 11 bases left in between. The CDR3 DNA follows: TGCAGTGCTAGAGATCCGGACCCTCCCTACGAGCAGTACTTC. It encodes CSARDPDPPYEQYF.

This clonotype was seen at least ten times. The CDR3 DNA is TGTGCCACCAGCAGAGATCGGGCCCGCTCGGAGACCCAGTACTTC. Residues: CATSRDRARSETQYF. The chain combines TRBV15 with TRBJ2-5; the D is unclear. Trimming removed 0 bases at V and 5 bases at J, with 13 bases between. In germline, CDR1 is LNHNV, CDR2 YYDKDF (reference sequence). This CDR3 contains 15 residues.

The V gene is TRBV7-9, the J gene TRBJ1-2; D ambiguous. V was pared by 6 bases and J by 8 bases, with 10 bases between. Germline CDR1 and CDR2: SEHNR and FQNEAQ (reference sequence). This CDR3 spans 11 amino acids. In nucleotides, the CDR3 is TGTGCCAGCAGGAACGACGAGGGCTACACCTTC. Its protein product is CASRNDEGYTF.

This clonotype was seen a handful of times. V and J are TRBV7-8 and TRBJ2-5; tentative D call: TRBD2 (6 bases). The length of the CDR3 is 14 residues. The V and J ends lost 4 bases and 5 bases respectively, with 14 bases between them. From germline, CDR1 is SGHVS and CDR2 FQNEAQ. CDR3 sequence reads: CASSYGLFYETQYF. The DNA of the CDR3 is TGTGCCAGCAGCTACGGACTATTCTATGAGACCCAGTACTTC.

The V call is TRBV10-3, the J call TRBJ1-1; TRBD1 aligns across 7 bases. Germline CDR1 reads ENHRY; CDR2 reads SYGVKD. The J segment lost 2 bases and the V segment lost 3 bases, leaving 6 bases of the junction unmatched. CDR3 length: 15 residues. CDR3 amino acids: CAISEGTAANTEAFF. Here the CDR3 DNA reads TGTGCCATCAGTGAAGGGACAGCTGCTAACACTGAAGCTTTCTTT.

This clonotype was recorded a few times. This chain connects TRBV12-3 or TRBV12-4 to TRBJ2-7; the D gene is possibly TRBD2 (5 bases). This CDR3 is built from 12 residues. The ends were cut back, 2 bases at V and 9 bases at J, with 11 bases in the middle. The CDR3 spells CASSLQEVTQYF. CDR3 DNA sequence: TGTGCCAGCAGTTTACAGGAGGTCACGCAGTACTTC.

The CDR3 reads CSAREDTNTGELFF. In nucleotides, the CDR3 is TGCAGTGCTAGAGAGGACACGAACACCGGGGAGCTGTTTTTT. This sequence joins TRBV20-1 and TRBJ2-2; TRBD1 might be the D (5 bases). The CDR3 has 14 amino acids. CDR1 and CDR2 (germline): DFQATT, SNEGSKA (reference sequence). The germline V and J ends were trimmed by 0 bases and 0 bases, with 5 bases remaining between them.

A word on this clonotype: A read error is possible here, since a much larger clone lies one base away. The CDR3 sequence is CASKEQGAAKLFF. CDR3 nucleotides: TGTGCCAGTAAGGAACAGGGGGCCGCAAAACTGTTTTTT. The chain employs TRBV19 and TRBJ1-4; TRBD1 aligns across 9 bases. Germline V CDR1 and CDR2: LNHDA, SQIVND (reference sequence). The CDR3 runs 13 residues. V gave up 7 bases and J gave up 10 bases; unmatched junction bases: 7.

This clonotype was detected many times. For the CDR3, the DNA is TGTGCCAGCAGCCCGTGGACAGCAAATTCACCCCTCCACTTT. This translates into CASSPWTANSPLHF. The rearrangement joins TRBV7-9 to TRBJ1-6; D is perhaps TRBD1 (6 bases). Germline CDR1 reads SEHNR; CDR2 reads FQNEAQ (reference sequence). The CDR3 sequence is 14 residues long. V was pared by 5 bases and J by 7 bases, with 12 bases between.

Only one count was recorded for this clonotype. The chain has TRBV6-5 and TRBJ2-7; D gene unclear. The CDR3 loop spans 13 amino acids. From germline, CDR1 is MNHEY and CDR2 SVGAGI. Trimming stripped 3 bases from V and 7 bases from J, with 13 bases between. For the CDR3, the DNA is TGTGCCAGCAGTTATTCCGTGATGGGGGAGCAGTACTTC. Protein product: CASSYSVMGEQYF.

CDR3 DNA: TGTGCCACCAGCACTGGACAAGGAGACTATGGCTACACCTTC. It translates to CATSTGQGDYGYTF. The chain carries TRBV15 and TRBJ1-2, with D possibly TRBD1 on 5 matching bases. The CDR3 covers 14 residues. Trimming shortened V by 4 bases and J by 3 bases, and 12 bases separated the two germline ends. Germline V gives CDR1 LNHNV, CDR2 YYDKDF (reference sequence).

This clonotype has ten or more counts. The chain links TRBV9 to TRBJ1-1; 7 nucleotides agree with TRBD1. Germline lookup yields CDR1 SGDLS and CDR2 YYNGEE. V shed 7 bases and J 3 bases; nucleotides not matched to a gene: 6. This CDR3 region has 13 residues. In DNA, the CDR3 is TGTGCCAGCGCTACAGGGGACGACACTGAAGCTTTCTTT. It specifies CASATGDDTEAFF.

The chain links TRBV11-2 to TRBJ1-4; D unclear. Germline values: CDR1 SGHAT, CDR2 FQNNGV. V lost 8 bases and J 0 bases, leaving 13 bases between the germline ends. This CDR3 is built from 15 residues. CDR3 DNA: TGTGCCAGCGGGCCACGGTCTGCAACTAATGAAAAACTGTTTTTT. As protein: CASGPRSATNEKLFF.

The genes are TRBV19 and TRBJ1-4; D is unclear. Trimming cost V 1 base and J 11 bases, with 14 bases left between them. Per the germline V gene, CDR1 is LNHDA and CDR2 is SQIVND (reference sequence). This CDR3 spans 14 amino acids. CDR3 in amino acids: CASSIGTAPEKLFF. The DNA for the CDR3 is TGTGCCAGTAGTATAGGTACAGCTCCAGAGAAACTGTTTTTT.

The chain couples TRBV29-1 to TRBJ2-7; 10 nucleotides align to TRBD1. The junction had 15 bases not matched to a gene; V was cut back by 8 bases and J by 2 bases. The CDR3 length is 16 residues. The V gene's germline CDR1 is SQVTM and CDR2 ANQGSEA. This CDR3 is CSPGQGPTYGTYEQYF. The CDR3 DNA sequence: TGCAGCCCGGGACAGGGGCCTACTTACGGTACCTACGAGCAGTACTTC.

V usage is TRBV7-2 and J usage is TRBJ1-6; D possibly corresponds to TRBD1 (5 bases). CDR1 and CDR2 from the germline V gene are SGHTA and FQGNSA. V lost 5 bases to trimming and J lost 5 bases, with 13 bases between them. The CDR3 covers 15 residues. DNA for the CDR3: TGTGCCAGCAGCCAAGTAGACAGAAATAATTCACCCCTCCACTTT. Translating it yields CASSQVDRNNSPLHF.

This clonotype was recorded a few times. This rearrangement joins TRBV19 to TRBJ2-7; D is ambiguous. The germline CDR1 and CDR2 sequences are LNHDA and SQIVND (reference sequence). This CDR3 region has 13 residues. Trimming took 0 bases from V and 2 from J, leaving 5 bases between them. The CDR3 here is CASSIETTYEQYF. CDR3 sequence (DNA): TGTGCCAGTAGTATAGAGACGACCTACGAGCAGTACTTC.

The V call is TRBV7-3, the J call TRBJ2-2; D is perhaps TRBD1 (6 bases). Germline values: CDR1 SGHTA, CDR2 FQGTGA. V shed 6 bases and J shed 3 bases, with 17 bases lying between them. CDR3 length: 16 residues. CDR3 sequence reads: CASREAGVGYTGELFF. The DNA for the CDR3 is TGTGCCAGCAGAGAGGCAGGGGTCGGCTACACCGGGGAGCTGTTTTTT.

The V gene is TRBV19, the J gene TRBJ2-5; D perhaps matches TRBD1 (6 bases). The CDR3 extends over 13 amino acids. Germline CDR1 and CDR2: LNHDA and SQIVND (reference sequence). V was cut by 5 bases and J by 9 bases, with 16 bases left in between. The CDR3 here is CASSDTGTEPQYF. CDR3 coding DNA: TGTGCCAGTAGTGATACAGGGACGGAGCCCCAGTACTTC.

The rearrangement uses TRBV29-1 and TRBJ2-6; 7 nucleotides match TRBD2. Germline CDR1 reads SQVTM; CDR2 reads ANQGSEA. The V gene end was trimmed by 3 bases and the J gene end by 17 bases; junction bases not matched to a gene: 10. This CDR3 is built from 12 residues. The CDR3, as DNA: TGCAGCGTTGAGGGAGGGGCTGAAGCTTTGACTTTC. Translated, it gives CSVEGGAEALTF.

This clonotype was observed once. The chain carries TRBV2 and TRBJ2-7; TRBD1 is a possible D gene (5 bases). The CDR3 totals 12 residues. Germline CDR1 and CDR2: SNHLY and FYNNEI. CDR3 sequence: CAREQWAGEQYF. For the CDR3, the DNA is TGTGCTAGAGAACAGTGGGCAGGGGAGCAGTACTTC. The whole variable domain, filled in from reference TRBV2 and TRBJ2-7, reads EPEVTQTPSHQVTQMGQEVILRCVPISNHLYFYWYRQILGQKVEFLVSFYNNEISEKSEIFDDQFSVERPDGSNFTLKIRSTKLEDSAMYFCAREQWAGEQYFGPGTRLTVT.

V and J are TRBV4-2 and TRBJ2-7, with TRBD2 matching 7 bases. V gave up 0 bases and J gave up 4 bases; unmatched junction bases: 9. Germline CDR1 reads LGHNA; CDR2 reads YNFKEQ. This CDR3 is built from 16 residues. CDR3 protein: CASSQEGSGGSYEQYF. The CDR3 DNA reads TGTGCCAGCAGCCAAGAAGGTAGTGGCGGGAGTTACGAGCAGTACTTC.

The J gene is TRBJ2-7, the V gene TRBV4-2; no clear D. Germline CDR1 LGHNA, CDR2 YNFKEQ. This CDR3 region has 15 residues. The V end was cut by 1 base, the J end by 2 bases, with 12 bases between. The CDR3 DNA reads as TGTGCCAGCAGCCAAGGGCAGGATAATACCTACGAGCAGTACTTC. Translation: CASSQGQDNTYEQYF.

Many counts were recorded for this clonotype. V and J are TRBV15 and TRBJ2-2; D ambiguous. The CDR3 is 17 residues long. V shed 0 bases and J shed 2 bases, with 13 bases lying between them. Germline V CDR1 and CDR2: LNHNV, YYDKDF (reference sequence). This CDR3 reads CATSRDWGNYNTGELFF. The CDR3, as DNA: TGTGCCACCAGCAGAGATTGGGGTAACTACAACACCGGGGAGCTGTTTTTT.

This clonotype came up a few times. V gene TRBV14 combines with J gene TRBJ2-7, with D possibly being TRBD2 (7 bases). Germline V lookup: CDR1 SGHDN, CDR2 FVKESK. The CDR3 length is 14 residues. Trimming pared 7 bases from V and 3 bases from J, leaving 16 bases between. This CDR3 reads CASTERGGLYEQYF. The DNA of the CDR3 is TGTGCCAGCACCGAAAGGGGGGGACTCTACGAGCAGTACTTC.

J is TRBJ2-7 and V is TRBV7-2; either TRBD1 or TRBD2 may fit D (6 bases each). The CDR3 loop spans 15 amino acids. Trimming pared 2 bases from V and 6 bases from J, leaving 17 bases between. Germline CDR1 SGHTA, CDR2 FQGNSA. The CDR3 DNA reads TGTGCCAGCAGCTTATCGGAGGGGGAGAGCTCCGAGCAGTACTTC. Translating it yields CASSLSEGESSEQYF.

This clonotype was recorded at least ten times. The V and J genes are TRBV10-3 and TRBJ2-7; TRBD2 is a possible D gene (7 bases). CDR3 length: 12 residues. CDR1 and CDR2 from the germline V gene are ENHRY and SYGVKD. V lost 7 bases to trimming and J lost 6 bases, with 13 bases between them. The CDR3 here is CAIKGGTPEQYF. In nucleotides, the CDR3 is TGTGCCATCAAGGGGGGGACTCCCGAGCAGTACTTC.

This clonotype showed up just a few times. This chain joins TRBV11-2 and TRBJ2-7; 7 positions agree with TRBD1. The CDR3 runs to 14 residues. Germline-derived CDR1 and CDR2 are SGHAT and FQNNGV. J was trimmed by 0 bases and V by 6 bases; bases with no gene match: 5. CDR3 amino acids: CASRPRDSSYEQYF. CDR3 nucleotide sequence: TGTGCCAGCAGACCCCGGGACAGCTCCTACGAGCAGTACTTC.

The rearrangement uses TRBV4-1 and TRBJ2-7, with D unclear. The CDR3 runs 11 residues. The V end lost 1 base, the J end lost 10 bases, and 8 bases lay between the germline ends. CDR1 and CDR2 (germline): MGHRA, YSYEKL. The CDR3: CASSQGFTQYF. CDR3 nucleotide sequence: TGCGCCAGCAGCCAAGGATTCACCCAGTACTTC.